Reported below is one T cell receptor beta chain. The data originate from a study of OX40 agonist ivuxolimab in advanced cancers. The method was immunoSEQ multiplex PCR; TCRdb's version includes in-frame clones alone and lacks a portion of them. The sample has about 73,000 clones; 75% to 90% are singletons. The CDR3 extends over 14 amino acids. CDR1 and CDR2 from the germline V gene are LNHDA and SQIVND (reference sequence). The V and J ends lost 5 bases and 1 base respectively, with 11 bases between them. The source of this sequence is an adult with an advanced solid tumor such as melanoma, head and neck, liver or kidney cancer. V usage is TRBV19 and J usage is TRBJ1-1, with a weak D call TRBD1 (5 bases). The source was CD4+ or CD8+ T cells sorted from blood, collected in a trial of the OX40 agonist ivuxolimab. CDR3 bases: TGTGCCAGTAGTCTGGGGCTTAAGAACACTGAAGCTTTCTTT. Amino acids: CASSLGLKNTEAFF.